This is a list of T cell receptor beta chains from one sample in a study of blood T cell repertoires in COVID-19. Clones were sequenced by immunoSEQ multiplex PCR, and TCRdb holds only the in-frame ones, with some missing. Of approximately 300,000 clones in the sample, nearly 90% are singletons; the top ten hold under 6%. The sequencing sample was made of PBMCs or T cells enriched from blood (not recorded which). The source is a woman aged 25 to 39 who had recovered from COVID-19. The CDR3 runs from the conserved cysteine through the conserved F or W. The D gene is left open where the match is weak. A row's size may be missing; if present it is once, few, many or a size class.

>.|.|TRBJ2-5|TRBV5-4
CASSHQETQYF
TGTGCCAGCAGCCATCAAGAGACCCAGTACTTC
>.|.|TRBJ2-7|TRBV19
CASSRYRESSYEQYF
TGTGCCAGTAGTAGATACAGGGAGAGCTCCTACGAGCAGTACTTC
>TRBD1|.|TRBJ1-2|TRBV19
CASNARTGPYGYTF
TGTGCCAGTAACGCACGGACAGGGCCCTATGGCTACACCTTC
>TRBD1|few|TRBJ1-2|TRBV4-2
CASSQDRQGTYGYTF
TGTGCCAGCAGCCAAGACAGACAGGGCACCTATGGCTACACCTTC
>.|.|TRBJ1-2|TRBV7-8
CASSWGHANYGYTF
TGTGCCAGCAGCTGGGGACACGCCAACTATGGCTACACCTTC
>.|.|TRBJ1-1|TRBV9
CASSVTGYTTEAFF
TGTGCCAGCAGCGTAACAGGTTATACCACTGAAGCTTTCTTT
>.|.|TRBJ1-5|TRBV28
CASSLIRTRGYSNQPQHF
TGTGCCAGCAGTTTAATTCGGACCCGGGGTTATAGCAATCAGCCCCAGCATTTT
>.|.|TRBJ1-1|TRBV11-2
CASSSPSGEGTEAFF
TGTGCCAGCAGCTCCCCATCGGGGGAGGGCACTGAAGCTTTCTTT
>.|.|TRBJ1-2|TRBV9
CASSTSGSFPIGYTF
TGTGCCAGCAGCACCAGCGGGAGTTTCCCTATTGGCTACACCTTC
>TRBD1|few|TRBJ2-2|TRBV5-1
CASSLQGANTGELFF
TGCGCCAGCAGCTTACAGGGGGCGAACACCGGGGAGCTGTTTTTT
>TRBD2|.|TRBJ2-7|TRBV5-1
CASSASGTTLRNEQYF
TGCGCCAGCAGCGCCAGCGGGACTACCCTTCGTAACGAGCAGTACTTC
>TRBD1|.|TRBJ1-5|TRBV30
CAWSVDRGLNNQPQHF
TGTGCCTGGAGTGTTGACAGGGGGCTCAACAATCAGCCCCAGCATTTT
>.|.|TRBJ1-1|TRBV4-1
CASSQDSGWDTEAFF
TGCGCCAGCAGCCAAGATTCCGGGTGGGACACTGAAGCTTTCTTT
>TRBD2|.|TRBJ2-1|TRBV18
CASSPPGLAEVNEQFF
TGTGCCAGCTCACCACCGGGACTAGCGGAAGTCAATGAGCAGTTCTTC
>.|.|TRBJ1-2|TRBV4-3
CASSLDWAGEANGYTF
TGCGCCAGCAGCCTTGACTGGGCGGGGGAGGCAAATGGCTACACCTTC
>TRBD2|.|TRBJ2-7|TRBV2
CATQAGEQYF
TGTGCCACCCAAGCGGGGGAGCAGTACTTC
>TRBD1|.|TRBJ1-2|TRBV9
CASSVEDRGRYGYTF
TGTGCCAGCAGCGTAGAGGACAGGGGCAGGTATGGCTACACCTTC
>TRBD2|.|TRBJ2-1|TRBV6-2/TRBV6-3
CASSSPGLAGYNEQFF
TGTGCCAGCAGTTCCCCGGGACTAGCGGGTTACAATGAGCAGTTCTTC
>TRBD2|.|TRBJ2-3|TRBV9
CASSVEAGGSTDTQYF
TGTGCCAGCAGCGTAGAGGCGGGGGGGAGCACAGATACGCAGTATTTT
>TRBD1|.|TRBJ1-1|TRBV18
CASSPQLRQGAYTEAFF
TGTGCCAGCTCACCGCAGCTCCGACAGGGGGCTTACACTGAAGCTTTCTTT
>.|few|TRBJ1-1|TRBV21-1
CASSPVLPGRANTEAFF
TGTGCCAGCAGCCCCGTACTACCGGGGAGGGCGAACACTGAAGCTTTCTTT
>TRBD1|.|TRBJ1-2|TRBV7-9
CASSLGTGGYGYTF
TGTGCCAGCAGCTTAGGAACAGGGGGGTATGGCTACACCTTC
>.|.|TRBJ1-2|TRBV7-3
CASSAARGTRGYTF
TGTGCCAGCAGCGCAGCCAGGGGCACGAGGGGCTACACCTTC
>TRBD1|.|TRBJ2-7|TRBV4-2
CASSQDQGVQPYEQYF
TGTGCCAGCAGCCAAGACCAGGGGGTGCAACCCTACGAGCAGTACTTC
>.|.|TRBJ1-2|TRBV20-1
CSARGAGGYTF
TGCAGTGCTCGGGGAGCCGGGGGCTACACCTTC
>TRBD1|.|TRBJ1-1|TRBV7-2
CASSLGGLRDRVSAFF
TGTGCCAGCAGCTTAGGGGGACTCCGGGACAGGGTTTCAGCTTTCTTT
>TRBD1|.|TRBJ1-6|TRBV18
CASSPTGGRYSPLHF
TGTGCCAGCTCACCGACAGGGGGAAGGTATTCACCCCTCCACTTT
>TRBD1|.|TRBJ2-3|TRBV20-1
CSASSETDPGQGRTDTQYF
TGCAGTGCTAGTTCCGAGACCGACCCGGGACAGGGGAGGACAGATACGCAGTATTTT
>TRBD2|.|TRBJ2-4|TRBV15
CATSGEGAKNIQYF
TGTGCCACCAGCGGGGAGGGAGCCAAAAACATTCAGTACTTC
>.|few|TRBJ1-4|TRBV5-4
CASSLSGGYGEKLFF
TGTGCCAGCAGCCTGAGTGGGGGCTATGGAGAAAAACTGTTTTTT
>TRBD1|.|TRBJ1-5|TRBV5-1
CASSWAGQSNQPQHF
TGCGCCAGCAGCTGGGCGGGACAGAGCAATCAGCCCCAGCATTTT
>.|.|TRBJ2-5|TRBV19
CASSIGGWEAQYF
TGTGCCAGTAGTATAGGAGGCTGGGAGGCCCAGTACTTC
>.|.|TRBJ1-1|TRBV7-8
CASSSQGSTEAFF
TGTGCCAGCAGCTCCCAGGGTAGCACTGAAGCTTTCTTT
>.|.|TRBJ1-5|TRBV6-4
CASSALAGGGQPQHF
TGTGCCAGCAGCGCATTAGCGGGGGGGGGCCAGCCCCAGCATTTT
>.|.|TRBJ1-4|TRBV30
CAWSRTPTNEKLFF
TGTGCCTGGAGTCGAACTCCAACTAATGAAAAACTGTTTTTT
>.|few|TRBJ1-2|TRBV30
CACRQDNYGYTF
TGTGCCTGCCGACAGGATAACTATGGCTACACCTTC
>.|.|TRBJ2-1|TRBV9
CASSVGGRVGYNEQFF
TGTGCCAGCAGCGTAGGAGGCAGGGTGGGGTACAATGAGCAGTTCTTC
>.|.|TRBJ2-7|TRBV30
CAWSTGRGYEQYF
TGTGCCTGGAGTACCGGGCGGGGATACGAGCAGTACTTC
>.|.|TRBJ1-2|TRBV5-6
CASSLGSGLDGYTF
TGTGCCAGCAGCTTGGGGTCAGGGCTGGATGGCTACACCTTC
>.|.|TRBJ1-5|TRBV2
CASSEWRQAGQPQHF
TGTGCCAGCAGTGAATGGAGACAGGCGGGTCAGCCCCAGCATTTT
>TRBD1|.|TRBJ1-1|TRBV19
CASRTTGGGSNEAFF
TGTGCCAGTAGAACGACAGGGGGTGGGAGCAATGAAGCTTTCTTT
>TRBD1|once|TRBJ2-5|TRBV28
CASSRQGETQYF
TGTGCCAGCAGTAGACAGGGAGAGACCCAGTACTTC
>TRBD1|.|TRBJ2-4|TRBV5-6
CASRPWDRAENIQYF
TGTGCCAGCAGACCGTGGGACAGGGCTGAGAACATTCAGTACTTC
>.|few|TRBJ2-5|TRBV5-4
CASSLALAMETQYF
TGTGCCAGCAGCTTGGCACTAGCCATGGAGACCCAGTACTTC
>.|.|TRBJ1-5|TRBV10-3
CAISGGSEQPQHF
TGTGCCATCAGTGGAGGGAGTGAGCAGCCCCAGCATTTT
>TRBD1|.|TRBJ1-6|TRBV18
CASSPLGQTISYNSPLHF
TGTGCCAGCTCACCGCTGGGACAGACGATCTCCTATAATTCACCCCTCCACTTT
>TRBD2|.|TRBJ2-4|TRBV5-4
CASSPSGGAKNIQYF
TGTGCCAGCAGTCCTAGCGGGGGAGCCAAAAACATTCAGTACTTC
>TRBD1|.|TRBJ1-1|TRBV6-5
CASRRTGSEAFF
TGTGCCAGCAGAAGGACAGGGTCGGAAGCTTTCTTT
>.|.|TRBJ2-7|TRBV5-1
CASSLAGGPDYEQYF
TGCGCCAGCAGCTTGGCCGGGGGGCCGGACTACGAGCAGTACTTC
>TRBD1|.|TRBJ2-3|TRBV30
CAWSGILGQGARPYTDTQYF
TGTGCCTGGAGTGGGATTTTGGGACAGGGGGCGCGTCCCTACACAGATACGCAGTATTTT
>TRBD1|.|TRBJ1-4|TRBV19
CASEGARTTYNEKLFF
TGTGCCAGTGAGGGGGCCAGGACAACCTATAATGAAAAACTGTTTTTT
>.|.|TRBJ1-1|TRBV7-9
CASSLQGTMNTEAFF
TGTGCCAGCAGCCTACAGGGTACGATGAACACTGAAGCTTTCTTT
>.|.|TRBJ1-1|TRBV18
CASSPYQTEAFF
TGTGCCAGCTCACCTTATCAGACTGAAGCTTTCTTT
>TRBD1|.|TRBJ1-5|TRBV3-1/TRBV3-2
CASSQMDRTRNQPQHF
TGTGCCAGCAGCCAAATGGACAGGACCCGCAATCAGCCCCAGCATTTT
>.|.|TRBJ2-7|TRBV10-3
CAIRGDSDPTYEQYF
TGTGCCATCAGAGGAGATTCAGATCCTACCTACGAGCAGTACTTC